These T cell receptor beta chains were read from a single sample in a study of OX40 agonist ivuxolimab in advanced cancers. This table comes from immunoSEQ multiplex PCR, and its TCRdb copy is limited to in-frame clones, with some not included. The sample has about 77,000 clones; under 90% are singletons. Here the sequenced sample was CD4+ or CD8+ T cells sorted from blood, taken in a trial of the OX40 agonist ivuxolimab. The receptors shown here come from an adult with an advanced solid tumor such as melanoma, head and neck, liver or kidney cancer. Each CDR3 is given with its conserved first and last residue.

v_gene,j_gene,CDR3aa
TRBV5-6,TRBJ2-5,CASSLVGVLEETQYF
TRBV5-8,TRBJ1-2,CASGLAGTGGRSGYTF
TRBV29-1,TRBJ2-1,CSGNPGTPSYNEQFF
TRBV19,TRBJ1-2,CASSELSGRGNYGYTF
TRBV6-1,TRBJ1-2,CASSEGPGPNYGYTF
TRBV20-1,TRBJ1-2,CSVPKESGYTF
TRBV28,TRBJ1-5,CASSLAGAGQPQHF
TRBV19,TRBJ2-3,CASSRHRGAGGRTDTQYF
TRBV5-1,TRBJ2-2,CASSYRDRGDTGELFF
TRBV28,TRBJ1-1,CASSPVGGMSEAFF
TRBV7-9,TRBJ2-7,CASSLAGSSYEQYF
TRBV28,TRBJ2-7,CASSNRALGEQYF
TRBV9,TRBJ2-3,CASSVGGPSTDTQYF
TRBV5-4,TRBJ2-1,CASSAPGTGINEQFF
TRBV7-9,TRBJ1-1,CASSLEGGNSVFF
TRBV28,TRBJ2-7,CASSLFEGGTSGSRQYF
TRBV29-1,TRBJ2-4,CSVSQDRGIQYF
TRBV5-5,TRBJ1-1,CASSLGEGEGNTEAFF
TRBV5-1,TRBJ2-1,CASSLAVPVLEQFF
TRBV7-2,TRBJ2-5,CASSLDPRFQETQYF
TRBV6-5,TRBJ1-1,CASSPGSGTAEAFF
TRBV5-1,TRBJ1-5,CASSLVSGGGQPQHF
TRBV7-8,TRBJ1-1,CASSLPLTRRMNTEAFF
TRBV5-1,TRBJ1-1,CASSLSGSQTSEAFF
TRBV15,TRBJ1-4,CATSRAVAVEKLFF